This is a list of T cell receptor beta chains from one sample in a study of OX40 agonist ivuxolimab in advanced cancers. This table comes from immunoSEQ multiplex PCR, and its TCRdb copy is limited to in-frame clones, with some not included. The sample yields 98,000 or so clones, approximately 91% seen once. The material sequenced was CD4+ or CD8+ T cells sorted from blood, taken in a trial of the OX40 agonist ivuxolimab. These receptors were collected from an adult with an advanced solid tumor such as melanoma, head and neck, liver or kidney cancer. CDR3s include the opening cysteine and the closing phenylalanine or tryptophan. Each record gives: V gene, D gene, clone size, J gene, CDR3 DNA, CDR3 protein. A D gene is named only where the DNA matches it firmly. The size entry is marked missing in some rows and otherwise reads once, few, many or a size class.

TRBV6-5	.	.	TRBJ2-7	TGTGCCAGCAGTTACTCTGACAGCACACACGAGCAGTACTTC	CASSYSDSTHEQYF
TRBV5-1	TRBD2	.	TRBJ2-7	TGCGCCAGCAGCTTGGAGTCCGGGACTAGCGTGACCTACGAGCAGTACTTC	CASSLESGTSVTYEQYF
TRBV4-2	.	.	TRBJ1-1	TGTGCCAGCAGCCAAGCCCGAGGAGAGACTGAAGCTTTCTTT	CASSQARGETEAFF
TRBV10-3	.	.	TRBJ2-1	TGTGCCACCCTTCCAGGCCTAGATGCTAATGAGCAGTTCTTC	CATLPGLDANEQFF
TRBV6-6	TRBD1	.	TRBJ1-2	TGTGCCAGCACCTCGGACAGGGCCCCAGGCTACACCTTC	CASTSDRAPGYTF
TRBV21-1	.	.	TRBJ2-1	TGTGCCAGGGGCCTGGGAGCGGGAGGGCCAGCTGATGAGCAGTTCTTC	CARGLGAGGPADEQFF
TRBV7-9	.	.	TRBJ1-5	TGTGCCAGCACCTCTTCGATCGACAGTCAGCCCCAGCATTTT	CASTSSIDSQPQHF
TRBV4-1	.	once	TRBJ1-6	TGCGCCAGCAGCCAAGCCTGGGGCAGGGGTCCACCCCTCCACTTT	CASSQAWGRGPPLHF
TRBV5-6	.	.	TRBJ2-5	TGTGCCAGCAGCTTGTGGTCAGAGACCCAGTACTTC	CASSLWSETQYF
TRBV25-1	.	.	TRBJ2-2	TGTGCCAGCAGCCGAACGGGAATACCCGGGGAGCTGTTTTTT	CASSRTGIPGELFF
TRBV11-2	TRBD1	.	TRBJ2-7	TGTGCCAGCAGCTTAGGACAGGGGGCCTTCTACGAGCAGTACTTC	CASSLGQGAFYEQYF
TRBV11-2	.	.	TRBJ1-1	TGTGCCAGCAGCCCGGTGGCAGGGAGTGGAATTACTGAAGCTTTCTTT	CASSPVAGSGITEAFF
TRBV19	.	.	TRBJ1-2	TGTGCCAGTGAACCCGGGACTCAAGCGGGTCGCTACACCTTC	CASEPGTQAGRYTF
TRBV7-3	TRBD2	.	TRBJ2-2	TGTGCCAGCAGCCCGAGAGCGGGAGCAACCGGGGAGCTGTTTTTT	CASSPRAGATGELFF
TRBV5-1	.	few	TRBJ1-1	TGCGCCAGCAGTTCTCCTGGGGGGACTGAAGCTTTCTTT	CASSSPGGTEAFF
TRBV11-2	TRBD2	.	TRBJ2-1	TGTGCCAGCAGCTTAAAGTCCGGGACTAGCTCCTACAATGAGCAGTTCTTC	CASSLKSGTSSYNEQFF
TRBV28	TRBD1	.	TRBJ1-1	TGTGCCAGCAGTTTAGGGGACAGTGAAGCTTTCTTT	CASSLGDSEAFF
TRBV7-2	.	once	TRBJ2-3	TGTGCCAGCACCCCAAACCCCGGGACCGTACTTGGAGATACGCAGTATTTT	CASTPNPGTVLGDTQYF
TRBV6-5	TRBD1	.	TRBJ1-1	TGTGCCGTATCGGGACAGGGGCTAGCTGAAGCTTTCTTT	CAVSGQGLAEAFF
TRBV4-1	TRBD2	.	TRBJ2-7	TGCGCCAGCAGCCAAGCCGGGACTAGCGGCTCCTACGAGCAGTACTTC	CASSQAGTSGSYEQYF
TRBV13	TRBD2	.	TRBJ2-2	TGTGCCAGCAGCCCTGCGGGAGAGCTCGCCATAACGAACACCGGGGAGCTGTTTTTT	CASSPAGELAITNTGELFF
TRBV6-1	.	.	TRBJ1-2	TGTGCCAGCAGTGAAAGGGTACCGCTCTATGGCTACACCTTC	CASSERVPLYGYTF
TRBV2	.	.	TRBJ1-6	TGTGCAACACGACAGGCGAGCTCCTATAATTCACCCCTCCACTTT	CATRQASSYNSPLHF
TRBV7-3	.	.	TRBJ2-5	TGTGCCAGCAGCCCGGGTAGCGGCCACCAAGAGACCCAGTACTTC	CASSPGSGHQETQYF
TRBV2	.	.	TRBJ1-6	TGTGCCAGCAGAGGGGTGCCAAGGGGTAGATCACCCCTCCACTTT	CASRGVPRGRSPLHF
TRBV7-2	TRBD1	.	TRBJ1-2	TGTGCCAGCAGTTTCGGGACAGATGCTAACTATGGCTACACCTTC	CASSFGTDANYGYTF
TRBV9	TRBD2	.	TRBJ2-5	TGTGCCAGCAGCTCACGACTAGCGGGAGGAGAGACCCAGTACTTC	CASSSRLAGGETQYF
TRBV4-1	.	.	TRBJ2-3	TGCGCCAGCAGCCAAGTGAGTTCCACAGATACGCAGTATTTT	CASSQVSSTDTQYF
TRBV11-1	.	.	TRBJ2-5	TGTGCCAGCAGCTTACGCCCAGGAGGAGAGACCCAGTACTTC	CASSLRPGGETQYF
TRBV19	.	.	TRBJ1-2	TGTGCCAGCGGCGGCCGGGAGGGCCGCTATGGCTACACCTTC	CASGGREGRYGYTF